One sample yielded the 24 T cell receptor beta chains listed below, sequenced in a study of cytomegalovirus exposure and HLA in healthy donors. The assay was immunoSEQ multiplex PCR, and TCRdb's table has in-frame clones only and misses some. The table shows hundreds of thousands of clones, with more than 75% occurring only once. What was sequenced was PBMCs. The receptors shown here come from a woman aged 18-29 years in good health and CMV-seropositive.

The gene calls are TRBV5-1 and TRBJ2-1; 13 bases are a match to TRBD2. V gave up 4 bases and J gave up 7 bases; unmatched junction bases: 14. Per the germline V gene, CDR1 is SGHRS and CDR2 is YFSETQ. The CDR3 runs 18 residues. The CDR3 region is CASSLGEGLAGLLNEQFF. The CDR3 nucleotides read TGCGCCAGCAGCCTAGGGGAGGGACTAGCGGGACTCTTGAATGAGCAGTTCTTC.

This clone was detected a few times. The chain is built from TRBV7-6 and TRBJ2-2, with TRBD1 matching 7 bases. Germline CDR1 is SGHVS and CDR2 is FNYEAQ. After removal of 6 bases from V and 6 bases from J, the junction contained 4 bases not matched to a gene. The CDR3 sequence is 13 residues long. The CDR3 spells CASSPTGAGELFF. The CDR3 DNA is TGTGCCAGCAGTCCTACAGGGGCCGGGGAGCTGTTTTTT.

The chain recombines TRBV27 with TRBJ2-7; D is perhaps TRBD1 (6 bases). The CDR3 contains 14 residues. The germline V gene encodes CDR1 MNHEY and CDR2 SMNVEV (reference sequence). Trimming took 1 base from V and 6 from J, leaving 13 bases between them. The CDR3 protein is CASSLYRVIGEQYF. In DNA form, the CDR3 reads TGTGCCAGCAGTTTATACAGGGTAATTGGCGAGCAGTACTTC.

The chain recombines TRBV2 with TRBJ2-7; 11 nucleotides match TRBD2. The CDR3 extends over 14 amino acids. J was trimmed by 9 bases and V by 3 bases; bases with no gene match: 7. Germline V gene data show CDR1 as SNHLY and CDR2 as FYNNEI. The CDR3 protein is CASSEGELAGVQYF. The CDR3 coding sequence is TGTGCCAGCAGTGAGGGGGAACTAGCGGGAGTGCAGTACTTC.

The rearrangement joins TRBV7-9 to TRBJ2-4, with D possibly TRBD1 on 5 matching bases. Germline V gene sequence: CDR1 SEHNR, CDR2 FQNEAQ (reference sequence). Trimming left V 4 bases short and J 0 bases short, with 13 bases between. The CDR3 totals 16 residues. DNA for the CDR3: TGTGCCAGCAGCTCTTCGTCAGGGATAGCCAAAAACATTCAGTACTTC. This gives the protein CASSSSSGIAKNIQYF.

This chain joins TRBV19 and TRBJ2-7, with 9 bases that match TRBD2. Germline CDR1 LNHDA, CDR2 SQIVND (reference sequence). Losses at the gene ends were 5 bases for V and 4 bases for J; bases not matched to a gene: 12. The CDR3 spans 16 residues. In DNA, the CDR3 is TGTGCCAGTAGTCAGGTTGGGGCTAGCGGGATTTACGAGCAGTACTTC. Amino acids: CASSQVGASGIYEQYF. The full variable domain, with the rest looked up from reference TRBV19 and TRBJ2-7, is DGGITQSPKYLFRKEGQNVTLSCEQNLNHDAMYWYRQDPGQGLRLIYYSQIVNDFQKGDIAEGYSVSREKKESFPLTVTSAQKNPTAFYLCASSQVGASGIYEQYFGPGTRLTVT.

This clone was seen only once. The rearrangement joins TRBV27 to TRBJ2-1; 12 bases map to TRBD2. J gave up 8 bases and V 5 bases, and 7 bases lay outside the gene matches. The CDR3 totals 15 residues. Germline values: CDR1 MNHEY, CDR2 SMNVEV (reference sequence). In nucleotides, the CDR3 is TGTGCCAGCAGTCTTCGGACTAGCGGGACAGATGAGCAGTTCTTC. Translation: CASSLRTSGTDEQFF.

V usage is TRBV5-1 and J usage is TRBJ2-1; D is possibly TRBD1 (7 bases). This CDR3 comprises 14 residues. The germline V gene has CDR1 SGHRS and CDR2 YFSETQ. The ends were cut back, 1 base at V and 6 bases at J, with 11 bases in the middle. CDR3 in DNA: TGCGCCAGCAGCTTGCAGGGGGGAGGCAATGAGCAGTTCTTC. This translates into CASSLQGGGNEQFF.

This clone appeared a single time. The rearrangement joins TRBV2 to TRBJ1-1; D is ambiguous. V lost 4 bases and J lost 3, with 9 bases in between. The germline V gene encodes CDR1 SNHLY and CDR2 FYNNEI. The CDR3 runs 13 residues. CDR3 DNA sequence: TGTGCCAGCAGTGGGATGAGGGACACTGAAGCTTTCTTT. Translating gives CASSGMRDTEAFF.

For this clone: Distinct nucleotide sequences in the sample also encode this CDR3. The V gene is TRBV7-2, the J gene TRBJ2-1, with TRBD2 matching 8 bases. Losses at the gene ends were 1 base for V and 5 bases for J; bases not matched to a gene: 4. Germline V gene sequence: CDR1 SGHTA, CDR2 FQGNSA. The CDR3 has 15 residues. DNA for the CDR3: TGTGCCAGCAGCTTAGGGGTAGCGGGGAACAATGAGCAGTTCTTC. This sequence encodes CASSLGVAGNNEQFF.

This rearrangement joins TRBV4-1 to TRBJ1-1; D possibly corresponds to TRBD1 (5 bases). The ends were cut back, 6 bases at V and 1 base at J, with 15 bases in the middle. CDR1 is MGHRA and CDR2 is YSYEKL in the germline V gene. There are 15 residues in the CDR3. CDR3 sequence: CASRKSGTGNTEAFF. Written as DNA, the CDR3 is TGCGCCAGCAGAAAATCCGGGACTGGGAACACTGAAGCTTTCTTT.

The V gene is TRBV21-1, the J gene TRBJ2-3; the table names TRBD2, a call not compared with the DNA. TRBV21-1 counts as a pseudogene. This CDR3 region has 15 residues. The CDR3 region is CASSKVGGSKDTQYF. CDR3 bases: TGTGCCAGCAGCAAAGTCGGGGGATCGAAAGATACGCAGTATTTT.

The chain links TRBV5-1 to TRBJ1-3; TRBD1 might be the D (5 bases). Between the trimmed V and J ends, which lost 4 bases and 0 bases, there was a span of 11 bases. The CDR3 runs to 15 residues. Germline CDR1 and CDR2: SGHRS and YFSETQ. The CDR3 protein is CASSPIGGSGNTIYF. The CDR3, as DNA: TGCGCCAGCAGCCCGATCGGGGGCTCTGGAAACACCATATATTTT. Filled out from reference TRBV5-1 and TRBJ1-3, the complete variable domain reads KAGVTQTPRYLIKTRGQQVTLSCSPISGHRSVSWYQQTPGQGLQFLFEYFSETQRNKGNFPGRFSGRQFSNSRSEMNVSTLELGDSALYLCASSPIGGSGNTIYFGEGSWLTVV.

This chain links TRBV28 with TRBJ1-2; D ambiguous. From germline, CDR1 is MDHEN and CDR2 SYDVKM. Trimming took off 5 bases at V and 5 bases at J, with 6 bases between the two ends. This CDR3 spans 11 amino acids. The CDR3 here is CASSPSYGYTF. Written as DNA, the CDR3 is TGTGCCAGCAGTCCCAGTTATGGCTACACCTTC.

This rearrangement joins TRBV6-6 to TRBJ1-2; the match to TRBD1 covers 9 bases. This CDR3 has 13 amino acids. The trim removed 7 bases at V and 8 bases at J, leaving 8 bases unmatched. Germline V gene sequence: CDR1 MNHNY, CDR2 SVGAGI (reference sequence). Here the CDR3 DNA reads TGTGCCAGCAAAAGAGACAGGGGGGAAGGCTACACCTTC. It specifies CASKRDRGEGYTF.

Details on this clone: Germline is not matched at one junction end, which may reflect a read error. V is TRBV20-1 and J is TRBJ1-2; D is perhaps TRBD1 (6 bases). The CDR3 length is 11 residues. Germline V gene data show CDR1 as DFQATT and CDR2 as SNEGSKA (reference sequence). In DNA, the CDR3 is TGCAGTGCCCCTTCTCGAGGGACAAGCGCCTTC. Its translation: CSAPSRGTSAF.

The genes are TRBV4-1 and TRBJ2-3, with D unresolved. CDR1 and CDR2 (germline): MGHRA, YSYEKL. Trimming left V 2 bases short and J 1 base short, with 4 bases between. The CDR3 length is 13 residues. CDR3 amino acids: CASSQSGTDTQYF. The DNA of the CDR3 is TGCGCCAGCAGCCAATCAGGCACAGATACGCAGTATTTT.

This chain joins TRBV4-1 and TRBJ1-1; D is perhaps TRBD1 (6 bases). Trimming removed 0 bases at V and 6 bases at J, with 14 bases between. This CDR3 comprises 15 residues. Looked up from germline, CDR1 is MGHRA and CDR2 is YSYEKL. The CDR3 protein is CASSQENRAGAEAFF. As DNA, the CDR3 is TGCGCCAGCAGCCAAGAGAACAGGGCAGGGGCTGAAGCTTTCTTT.

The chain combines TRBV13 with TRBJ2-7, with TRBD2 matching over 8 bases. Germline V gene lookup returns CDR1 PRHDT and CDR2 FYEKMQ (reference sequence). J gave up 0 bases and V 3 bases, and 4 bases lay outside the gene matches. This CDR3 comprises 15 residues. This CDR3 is CASSFRGRFSYEQYF. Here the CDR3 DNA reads TGTGCCAGCAGCTTCCGCGGGAGGTTCTCCTACGAGCAGTACTTC.

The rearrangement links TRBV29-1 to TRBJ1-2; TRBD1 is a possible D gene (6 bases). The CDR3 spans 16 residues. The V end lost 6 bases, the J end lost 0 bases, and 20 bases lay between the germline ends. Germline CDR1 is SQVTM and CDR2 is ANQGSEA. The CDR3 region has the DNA TGCAGCGTGTCCCCCCCCTGGACAGCAGCTAACTATGGCTACACCTTC. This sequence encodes CSVSPPWTAANYGYTF.

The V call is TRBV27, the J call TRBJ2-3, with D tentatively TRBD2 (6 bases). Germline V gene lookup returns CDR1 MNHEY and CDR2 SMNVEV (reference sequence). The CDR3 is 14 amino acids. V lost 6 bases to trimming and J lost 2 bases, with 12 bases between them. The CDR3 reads CASRRLGLTDTQYF. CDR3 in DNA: TGTGCCAGCAGAAGACTAGGGCTCACAGATACGCAGTATTTT.

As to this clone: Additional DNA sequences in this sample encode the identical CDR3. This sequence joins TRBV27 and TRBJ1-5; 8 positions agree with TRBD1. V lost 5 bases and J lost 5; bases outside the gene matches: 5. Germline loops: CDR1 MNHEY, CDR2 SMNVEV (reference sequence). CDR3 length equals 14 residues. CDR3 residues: CASSLDRGYQPQHF. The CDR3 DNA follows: TGTGCCAGCAGTCTAGACAGGGGTTATCAGCCCCAGCATTTT.

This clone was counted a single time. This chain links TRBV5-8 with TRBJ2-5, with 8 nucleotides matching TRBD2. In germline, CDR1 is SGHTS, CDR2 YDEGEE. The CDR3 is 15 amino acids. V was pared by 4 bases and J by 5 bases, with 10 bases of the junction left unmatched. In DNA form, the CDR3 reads TGTGCCAGCAGCCCCGGGGGGGGCCGAGGGGAGACCCAGTACTTC. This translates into CASSPGGGRGETQYF.

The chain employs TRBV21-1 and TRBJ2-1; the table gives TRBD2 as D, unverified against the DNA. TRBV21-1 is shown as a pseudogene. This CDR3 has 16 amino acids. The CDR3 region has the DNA TGTGCCAGCAGGCATCTAGCGGGAGACTCCTACAATGAGCAGTTCTTC. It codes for CASRHLAGDSYNEQFF.